This passage covers 32 T cell receptor beta chains from one sample sequenced in a study of blood T cell repertoires in COVID-19. TCRdb keeps only in-frame clones here, not all; method: immunoSEQ multiplex PCR. The sample has 35,000 to 45,000 clones, 65% to 90% seen once. The specimen sequenced was peripheral blood. The receptors were gathered from a man between 35 and 55 years old with active COVID-19.

V and J are TRBV7-9 and TRBJ2-3, with TRBD2 identical over 8 bases. This CDR3 contains 14 residues. The J segment lost 5 bases and the V segment lost 5 bases, leaving 6 bases of the junction unmatched. Germline values: CDR1 SEHNR, CDR2 FQNEAQ (reference sequence). The CDR3 reads CASSPTSEVDTQYF. The CDR3 coding sequence is TGTGCCAGCAGCCCGACTAGCGAGGTAGATACGCAGTATTTT. The complete variable domain, with remaining parts taken from reference TRBV7-9 and TRBJ2-3, reads DTGVSQNPRHKITKRGQNVTFRCDPISEHNRLYWYRQTLGQGPEFLTYFQNEAQLEKSRLLSDRFSAERPKGSFSTLEIQRTEQGDSAMYLCASSPTSEVDTQYFGPGTRLTVL.

This clone was counted a few times. The chain uses TRBV7-9 and TRBJ2-7; 9 positions match TRBD2. Germline V gives CDR1 SEHNR, CDR2 FQNEAQ (reference sequence). This CDR3 spans 15 amino acids. The J segment lost 5 bases and the V segment lost 8 bases, leaving 13 bases of the junction unmatched. This CDR3 reads CASSRVAGAHHEQYF. The CDR3 DNA is TGTGCCAGCTCGAGGGTAGCGGGAGCTCACCACGAGCAGTACTTC.

The CDR3 loop is CASSPIGQGTDYGYTF. The CDR3 region has the DNA TGTGCCAGCTCCCCCATTGGACAGGGAACCGACTATGGCTACACCTTC. The chain recombines TRBV18 with TRBJ1-2; TRBD1 matches 8 bases. Germline-derived CDR1 and CDR2 are KGHSH and LQKENI. The CDR3 consists of 16 residues. V lost 6 bases and J lost 3; bases outside the gene matches: 12.

This chain joins TRBV11-2 and TRBJ1-1, with 10 bases fitting TRBD1. Unmatched junction bases numbered 4, after V lost 5 bases and J lost 1 base. This CDR3 has 15 residues. Germline V CDR1 and CDR2: SGHAT, FQNNGV. CDR3 sequence reads: CASSGGTGENTEAFF. In DNA, the CDR3 is TGTGCCAGCAGCGGTGGGACAGGGGAGAACACTGAAGCTTTCTTT.

This clone was picked up one time. This sequence joins TRBV5-1 and TRBJ1-6; D gene ambiguous. The CDR3 spans 13 residues. V was shortened by 0 bases and J by 9 bases, with 7 bases between the two germline ends. From germline, CDR1 is SGHRS and CDR2 YFSETQ. The CDR3 DNA reads as TGCGCCAGCAGCTTGGCCTCGCGTTCACCCCTCCACTTT. Amino acids: CASSLASRSPLHF.

The gene calls are TRBV7-8 and TRBJ2-7; D possibly corresponds to TRBD2 (6 bases). This CDR3 comprises 13 residues. The germline V and J ends were trimmed by 5 bases and 3 bases, with 11 bases remaining between them. Germline CDR1 is SGHVS and CDR2 is FQNEAQ. CDR3 DNA: TGTGCCAGCAGCCCGGACTACCTCTACGAGCAGTACTTC. Amino acids: CASSPDYLYEQYF.

V gene TRBV9 combines with J gene TRBJ1-6; tentative D call: TRBD1 (5 bases). Germline-derived CDR1 and CDR2 are SGDLS and YYNGEE. With 4 bases removed from V and 10 bases from J, the gap between germline ends came to 12 bases. The CDR3 contains 13 residues. The CDR3 here is CASSPQPGSPLHF. CDR3 coding DNA: TGTGCCAGCAGCCCTCAGCCAGGGTCACCCCTCCACTTT.

The gene calls are TRBV20-1 and TRBJ2-3, with 10 bases fitting TRBD2. J lost 3 bases, V lost 3 bases, and 3 bases had no gene match. Germline assignment: CDR1 DFQATT and CDR2 SNEGSKA (reference sequence). The CDR3 contains 14 residues. CDR3 DNA: TGCAGTGCTAGTCAAGCGGGAGGGACAGATACGCAGTATTTT. Protein: CSASQAGGTDTQYF.

V and J are TRBV28 and TRBJ1-1; D gene uncertain. The CDR3 has 13 amino acids. V gave up 7 bases and J gave up 9 bases, with 18 bases separating them. Germline CDR1 reads MDHEN; CDR2 reads SYDVKM. The CDR3 loop reads CASTGAPAWKAFF. The DNA of the CDR3 is TGTGCCAGCACCGGAGCGCCCGCTTGGAAAGCTTTCTTT.

The rearrangement joins TRBV6-1 to TRBJ2-7; 7 bases line up with TRBD2. The junction had 3 bases not matched to a gene; V was cut back by 1 base and J by 0 bases. Germline-derived CDR1 and CDR2 are MNHNS and SASEGT. CDR3 length equals 15 residues. In DNA, the CDR3 is TGTGCCAGCAGTGAAGAGGTAGCGGGCTCCTACGAGCAGTACTTC. Translating gives CASSEEVAGSYEQYF.

The V call is TRBV28, the J call TRBJ1-1; a weak D match, TRBD1 (5 bases). Trimming cost V 5 bases and J 5 bases, with 15 bases left between them. Germline CDR1 reads MDHEN; CDR2 reads SYDVKM. This CDR3 contains 14 residues. The CDR3 protein is CASSDPPQGTEAFF. DNA for the CDR3: TGTGCCAGCAGTGATCCTCCCCAGGGAACTGAAGCTTTCTTT.

The genes are TRBV28 and TRBJ2-3; possible D gene TRBD2, 6 bases. Trimming shortened V by 5 bases and J by 2 bases, and 17 bases separated the two germline ends. This CDR3 spans 16 amino acids. In germline, CDR1 is MDHEN, CDR2 SYDVKM. In nucleotides, the CDR3 is TGTGCCAGCAGTCCGACGGGAGTCAGGTACACAGATACGCAGTATTTT. Its protein product is CASSPTGVRYTDTQYF. The full variable domain, with the rest looked up from reference TRBV28 and TRBJ2-3, is DVKVTQSSRYLVKRTGEKVFLECVQDMDHENMFWYRQDPGLGLRLIYFSYDVKMKEKGDIPEGYSVSREKKERFSLILESASTNQTSMYLCASSPTGVRYTDTQYFGPGTRLTVL.

J is TRBJ1-2 and V is TRBV28, with D perhaps TRBD1 (6 bases). The germline gives CDR1 MDHEN, CDR2 SYDVKM. CDR3 length equals 15 residues. V was pared by 1 base and J by 8 bases, with 17 bases between. The CDR3, as DNA: TGTGCCAGCAGTTTATTCCGCCTACCGACAGGCGGCTACACCTTC. Translating gives CASSLFRLPTGGYTF.

This clone was seen only once. The chain joins TRBV5-1 to TRBJ1-2, with D uncertain. Deletions cut 0 bases from V and 7 bases from J, with 22 bases between. CDR1 is SGHRS, CDR2 YFSETQ, per germline. The CDR3 loop spans 17 amino acids. This CDR3 reads CASSLADLRVSSGGYTF. The CDR3 DNA sequence: TGCGCCAGCAGCTTGGCCGACTTAAGAGTCAGCAGTGGTGGCTACACCTTC.

Notes on this clone: A read error may produce the germline difference seen at one junction end. This CDR3 reads CASSLISGIGGEAQYF. In DNA, the CDR3 is TGTGCCAGCAGTTTAATTAGCGGGATAGGTGGAGAGGCCCAGTACTTC. The chain couples TRBV27 to TRBJ2-5; 8 bases fit TRBD2. CDR1 is MNHEY and CDR2 is SMNVEV in the germline V gene (reference sequence). CDR3 length: 16 residues.

V is TRBV18 and J is TRBJ1-5, with D maybe TRBD1 (5 bases). Trimming left V 6 bases short and J 0 bases short, with 12 bases between. In germline, CDR1 is KGHSH, CDR2 LQKENI. The CDR3 has 15 residues. The CDR3 here is CASSSLTDSNQPQHF. The CDR3 DNA is TGTGCCAGCTCTTCCCTGACAGATAGCAATCAGCCCCAGCATTTT. The whole variable domain, filled in from reference TRBV18 and TRBJ1-5, reads NAGVMQNPRHLVRRRGQEARLRCSPMKGHSHVYWYRQLPEEGLKFMVYLQKENIIDESGMPKERFSAEFPKEGPSILRIQQVVRGDSAAYFCASSSLTDSNQPQHFGDGTRLSIL.

The J gene is TRBJ2-7, the V gene TRBV27; TRBD2 aligns across 10 bases. Germline CDR1 MNHEY, CDR2 SMNVEV (reference sequence). This CDR3 is 16 amino acids long. With 2 bases clipped from V and 6 bases from J, the junction kept 10 bases outside the gene matches. CDR3 region: CASSLSIGLAGVEQYF. As DNA, the CDR3 is TGTGCCAGCAGTTTAAGTATAGGGCTAGCGGGAGTCGAGCAGTACTTC.

The J gene is TRBJ1-1, the V gene TRBV7-9; D is ambiguous. Trimming cost V 5 bases and J 8 bases, with 15 bases left between them. This CDR3 region has 13 residues. Germline CDR1 SEHNR, CDR2 FQNEAQ (reference sequence). The CDR3 DNA reads as TGTGCCAGCAGCCCGGGAAGTTCTGGAGAAGCTTTCTTT. Its translation: CASSPGSSGEAFF.

This clone was observed a few times. CDR3 DNA sequence: TGTGCCACCAGTGATTTCACCGGGACAGGGGCCACCGGGGAGCTGTTTTTT. This sequence encodes CATSDFTGTGATGELFF. The chain has TRBV24-1 and TRBJ2-2; 10 nucleotides align to TRBD1. The CDR3 runs to 17 residues. Germline CDR1 KGHDR, CDR2 SFDVKD. V lost 1 base and J lost 4; bases outside the gene matches: 5.

The V and J genes are TRBV30 and TRBJ1-6; 7 bases are shared with TRBD1. Unmatched junction bases numbered 10, after V lost 5 bases and J lost 9 bases. Germline lookup yields CDR1 GTSNPN and CDR2 SVGIG (reference sequence). The CDR3 extends over 14 amino acids. For the CDR3, the DNA is TGTGCCTGGGCCCCAACAGGGGACGCTTCACCCCTCCACTTT. It encodes CAWAPTGDASPLHF.

The chain combines TRBV24-1 with TRBJ1-1; no clear D. The CDR3 consists of 14 residues. The germline V gene has CDR1 KGHDR and CDR2 SFDVKD. The V end lost 4 bases, the J end lost 4 bases, and 12 bases lay between the germline ends. CDR3 coding DNA: TGTGCCACCAGTGAGTCGACAAGATCCACTGAAGCTTTCTTT. This encodes CATSESTRSTEAFF.

The chain has TRBV7-3 and TRBJ1-2, with a possible D match to TRBD1 (6 bases). The germline V gene has CDR1 SGHTA and CDR2 FQGTGA. CDR3 length: 14 amino acids. V gave up 4 bases and J gave up 14 bases, with 23 bases separating them. The CDR3 sequence is CASSSAGALATMTF. The CDR3 DNA sequence: TGTGCCAGCAGCTCTGCAGGGGCGCTGGCTACGATGACCTTC.

The V and J genes are TRBV4-2 and TRBJ1-2, with D hard to call. The CDR3 has 13 amino acids. Deletions cut 0 bases from V and 7 bases from J, with 9 bases between. CDR1 LGHNA and CDR2 YNFKEQ come from the germline V gene. For the CDR3, the DNA is TGTGCCAGCAGCCAAGACTCGCGGGGTGGCTACACCTTC. Its translation is CASSQDSRGGYTF.

This chain joins TRBV3-1 (or the pseudogene TRBV3-2) and TRBJ2-2; 10 bases fit TRBD2. The V and J ends lost 3 bases and 7 bases, in that order; junction bases with no gene match: 8. Per the germline V gene, CDR1 is LGHDT and CDR2 is YNNKEL (reference sequence). There are 16 residues in the CDR3. The CDR3 loop reads CASSHGAGGRDGELFF. The DNA for the CDR3 is TGTGCCAGCAGCCATGGAGCGGGAGGGAGGGACGGGGAGCTGTTTTTT.

This clone was seen only once. J is TRBJ1-2 and V is TRBV7-6, with no clear D. The CDR3 is made up of 15 amino acids. Looked up from germline, CDR1 is SGHVS and CDR2 is FNYEAQ. V lost 5 bases to trimming and J lost 8 bases, with 21 bases between them. The CDR3 protein is CASSPGWIAYGGYTF. CDR3 coding DNA: TGTGCCAGCAGCCCGGGGTGGATAGCCTACGGCGGCTACACCTTC.

The chain employs TRBV10-3 and TRBJ2-1; D is possibly TRBD2 (6 bases). CDR3 size: 14 residues. Trimming stripped 6 bases from V and 8 bases from J, with 17 bases between. Germline V gene sequence: CDR1 ENHRY, CDR2 SYGVKD. In DNA, the CDR3 is TGTGCCATCAGCCCTAGCGTTAAGGTCCATGAGCAGTTCTTC. Amino acids: CAISPSVKVHEQFF.

The V gene is TRBV7-3, the J gene TRBJ2-1; 13 positions match TRBD2. Germline V gives CDR1 SGHTA, CDR2 FQGTGA. V trimming: 5 bases; J trimming: 7 bases; junction bases outside the gene matches: 8. The CDR3 is 16 amino acids. CDR3 amino acids: CASSPTSGGRNNEQFF. DNA of the CDR3: TGTGCCAGCAGCCCGACTAGCGGGGGGCGGAATAATGAGCAGTTCTTC.

The CDR3 reads CASSPNRDRSSPLHF. The CDR3 bases are TGTGCCAGCAGTCCAAATCGGGACAGATCCTCACCCCTCCACTTT. J is TRBJ1-6 and V is TRBV28, with 7 bases matching TRBD1. V shed 5 bases and J 10 bases; nucleotides not matched to a gene: 11. Germline CDR1 and CDR2: MDHEN and SYDVKM. The CDR3 contains 15 residues.

The chain is built from TRBV3-1 (or the pseudogene TRBV3-2) and TRBJ2-1; 9 bases align to TRBD2. Trimming cost V 0 bases and J 6 bases; bases outside gene matches: 9. There are 17 residues in the CDR3. The germline CDR1 and CDR2 sequences are LGHDT and YNNKEL (reference sequence). The CDR3 DNA follows: TGTGCCAGCAGCCAAGATCTCGGACTAGCGAGTGGCAATGAGCAGTTCTTC. Amino acid sequence: CASSQDLGLASGNEQFF.

The chain uses TRBV6-5 and TRBJ2-1; maybe TRBD1 (6 bases). The CDR3 is 14 residues long. CDR1 is MNHEY and CDR2 is SVGAGI in the germline V gene. V was trimmed by 0 bases and J by 7 bases, leaving 10 bases between them. CDR3 nucleotide sequence: TGTGCCAGCAGTTACTCGACAGGCTATAATGAGCAGTTCTTC. Protein product: CASSYSTGYNEQFF.

V usage is TRBV28 and J usage is TRBJ2-1, with D possibly TRBD2 on 6 matching bases. The CDR3 consists of 14 residues. Deletions cut 10 bases from V and 6 bases from J, with 19 bases between. Germline values: CDR1 MDHEN, CDR2 SYDVKM. The CDR3 is CATTGLPGANEQFF. In DNA form, the CDR3 reads TGTGCCACCACGGGACTCCCCGGGGCCAATGAGCAGTTCTTC.

J is TRBJ2-7 and V is TRBV18, with a weak D call TRBD2 (6 bases). Germline CDR1 reads KGHSH; CDR2 reads LQKENI. V lost 3 bases and J 2 bases, leaving 11 bases between the germline ends. CDR3 size: 14 residues. CDR3 amino acids: CASSPTRSTYEQYF. CDR3 coding DNA: TGTGCCAGCTCACCGACTAGGAGTACCTACGAGCAGTACTTC.